Below are 16 T cell receptor beta chains sequenced from a single sample in a study of glioma-infiltrating T cells after dendritic cell vaccination (dated by TCRdb to about 2016). Library creation used the immunoSEQ multiplex PCR assay. TCRdb obtained this table from immuneACCESS and retained in-frame rearrangements with V and J assigned. These tables miss some clones; where compared with another copy, unresolved V genes account for less than half of the shortfall, and the remainder is unexplained. The sample profile shows about 82,000 clones; roughly 89% of them were found once. The top ten clones comprise approximately 2.9% of the sample. Sequenced here: blood, sampled before dendritic cell vaccination. These receptors all come from a human donor with glioblastoma.

This clone was seen a few times. V and J are TRBV9 and TRBJ1-3; D call uncertain. Germline loops: CDR1 SGDLS, CDR2 YYNGEE. V lost 4 bases and J lost 6, with 11 bases in between. The length of the CDR3 is 13 residues. CDR3 coding DNA: TGTGCCAGCAGCTTAAATGAGGAAAACACCATATATTTT. This sequence encodes CASSLNEENTIYF. The full variable domain, completed using reference TRBV9 and TRBJ1-3, is DSGVTQTPKHLITATGQRVTLRCSPRSGDLSVYWYQQSLDQGLQFLIQYYNGEERAKGNILERFSAQQFPDLHSELNLSSLELGDSALYFCASSLNEENTIYFGEGSWLTVV.

The V call is TRBV29-1, the J call TRBJ2-3; 7 bases fit TRBD2. This CDR3 region has 14 residues. The ends lost 6 bases at V and 0 bases at J; junction bases unmatched: 6. Germline V CDR1 and CDR2: SQVTM, ANQGSEA. CDR3 DNA sequence: TGCAGCGTGATGAGCGGGGACAGCACAGATACGCAGTATTTT. Its translation is CSVMSGDSTDTQYF.

This rearrangement joins TRBV5-4 to TRBJ2-5; tentatively, D is TRBD2 (7 bases). This CDR3 comprises 15 residues. V lost 7 bases and J 2 bases, leaving 18 bases between the germline ends. Germline assignment: CDR1 SGHNT and CDR2 YYREEE (reference sequence). This CDR3 is CASGRGAGAQETQYF. CDR3 bases: TGTGCCAGCGGAAGGGGCGCGGGGGCTCAAGAGACCCAGTACTTC.

The V and J genes are TRBV29-1 and TRBJ1-2; TRBD1 matches 10 bases. The V gene end was trimmed by 3 bases and the J gene end by 5 bases; junction bases not matched to a gene: 6. This CDR3 region has 14 residues. From germline, CDR1 is SQVTM and CDR2 ANQGSEA. The DNA for the CDR3 is TGCAGCGTTGAGGGGACAGGGGACGGTTATGGCTACACCTTC. Translation gives CSVEGTGDGYGYTF.

This chain connects TRBV7-9 to TRBJ2-7, with TRBD1 identical over 8 bases. Trimming at V came to 1 base and at J to 6 bases, leaving 11 bases not matched to a gene. This CDR3 is 16 amino acids long. The germline V gene encodes CDR1 SEHNR and CDR2 FQNEAQ (reference sequence). CDR3 loop: CASSLDSGQGSPEQYF. CDR3 DNA sequence: TGTGCCAGCAGCTTAGATTCTGGACAGGGAAGTCCCGAGCAGTACTTC.

The chain employs TRBV28 and TRBJ2-1; D may be TRBD2 (5 bases). This CDR3 contains 11 residues. V dropped 3 bases and J dropped 14 bases, with 11 bases sitting between them. Germline CDR1 and CDR2: MDHEN and SYDVKM. The CDR3 DNA reads as TGTGCCAGCAGTTTGCCCCCCGGGGAGTTCTTC. It translates to CASSLPPGEFF.

This chain connects TRBV5-5 to TRBJ2-7; the D gene is possibly TRBD1 (5 bases). V gave up 7 bases and J gave up 4 bases, with 12 bases separating them. The V gene's germline CDR1 is SGHKS and CDR2 YYEKEE (reference sequence). There are 12 residues in the CDR3. This CDR3 reads CASRQGVYEQYF. In DNA form, the CDR3 reads TGTGCCAGCCGTCAGGGCGTTTACGAGCAGTACTTC. The whole variable domain, filled in from reference TRBV5-5 and TRBJ2-7, reads DAGVTQSPTHLIKTRGQQVTLRCSPISGHKSVSWYQQVLGQGPQFIFQYYEKEERGRGNFPDRFSARQFPNYSSELNVNALLLGDSALYLCASRQGVYEQYFGPGTRLTVT.

This clone appeared once. The genes are TRBV15 and TRBJ2-7; 7 bases are shared with TRBD1. The length of the CDR3 is 18 residues. V shed 0 bases and J 3 bases; nucleotides not matched to a gene: 14. The germline V gene encodes CDR1 LNHNV and CDR2 YYDKDF (reference sequence). CDR3 region: CATSRDRGDRRRFYEQYF. The CDR3 coding sequence is TGTGCCACCAGCAGAGATAGAGGGGACAGACGACGATTCTACGAGCAGTACTTC.

The V gene is TRBV6-6, the J gene TRBJ1-1; 7 positions agree with TRBD1. V shed 4 bases, J shed 8 bases, and the junction held 7 bases outside the gene matches. The V gene's germline CDR1 is MNHNY and CDR2 SVGAGI (reference sequence). This CDR3 contains 13 residues. For the CDR3, the DNA is TGTGCCAGCAGTTTCCCACAGGGGACGGAAGCTTTCTTT. Amino acids: CASSFPQGTEAFF.

The rearrangement joins TRBV30 to TRBJ2-7, with 12 bases lining up with TRBD1. The CDR3 loop spans 15 amino acids. The V gene's germline CDR1 is GTSNPN and CDR2 SVGIG (reference sequence). V trimming: 3 bases; J trimming: 4 bases; junction bases outside the gene matches: 7. CDR3 region: CAWSRRGQGAYEQYF. CDR3 DNA: TGTGCCTGGAGCCGACGGGGACAGGGGGCATACGAGCAGTACTTC.

The J gene is TRBJ2-2, the V gene TRBV18; 12 positions agree with TRBD2. J gave up 8 bases and V 2 bases, and 6 bases lay outside the gene matches. Germline V gene lookup returns CDR1 KGHSH and CDR2 LQKENI. The CDR3 extends over 16 amino acids. The DNA for the CDR3 is TGTGCCAGCTCACCAAGACTAGCGGGAGTAACGGGGGAGCTGTTTTTT. Its protein product is CASSPRLAGVTGELFF. Supplemented by reference TRBV18 and TRBJ2-2, the full variable domain reads NAGVMQNPRHLVRRRGQEARLRCSPMKGHSHVYWYRQLPEEGLKFMVYLQKENIIDESGMPKERFSAEFPKEGPSILRIQQVVRGDSAAYFCASSPRLAGVTGELFFGEGSRLTVL.

The chain links TRBV6-5 to TRBJ1-4; TRBD1 matches at 7 bases. V lost 5 bases, J lost 8 bases, and 11 bases stayed unmatched. The CDR3 runs 15 residues. Germline CDR1 MNHEY, CDR2 SVGAGI. CDR3 amino acids: CASSTRQGRDEKLFF. CDR3 sequence (DNA): TGTGCCAGCAGTACACGACAGGGCAGGGACGAAAAACTGTTTTTT.

The V and J genes are TRBV6-5 and TRBJ1-6; D is undetermined. The CDR3 has 14 amino acids. Germline assignment: CDR1 MNHEY and CDR2 SVGAGI. Between the trimmed V and J ends, which lost 11 bases and 10 bases, there was a span of 21 bases. CDR3 residues: CARRAGEVKSPLHF. CDR3 nucleotide sequence: TGTGCCCGCCGGGCCGGGGAAGTTAAGTCACCCCTCCACTTT.

The V and J genes are TRBV6-5 and TRBJ2-2, with D perhaps TRBD2 (7 bases). The V gene lost 7 bases and the J gene lost 4 bases, with 16 bases spanning the gap. The germline V gene encodes CDR1 MNHEY and CDR2 SVGAGI. The CDR3 extends over 15 amino acids. The CDR3 nucleotides read TGTGCCAGCACCTTAGCCCGGGGGGCCACCGGGGAGCTGTTTTTT. Amino acids: CASTLARGATGELFF.

The V and J genes are TRBV6-5 and TRBJ1-2; 12 nucleotides align to TRBD1. CDR1 is MNHEY, CDR2 SVGAGI, per germline. This CDR3 contains 14 residues. Unmatched junction bases numbered 6, after V lost 5 bases and J lost 8 bases. The CDR3 DNA follows: TGTGCCAGCAGTCGTCCCGGGACAGGGGGCGGCTACACCTTC. Residues: CASSRPGTGGGYTF.

This rearrangement joins TRBV5-1 to TRBJ2-1, with 12 bases identical to TRBD1. The CDR3 runs 20 residues. Germline-derived CDR1 and CDR2 are SGHRS and YFSETQ. V was clipped by 4 bases and J by 3 bases; unmatched bases: 17. The CDR3 protein is CASSQDRDRGRAYHYNEQFF. In nucleotides, the CDR3 is TGCGCCAGCAGCCAAGACCGGGACAGGGGGCGAGCGTACCACTACAATGAGCAGTTCTTC. The entire variable domain, with the rest obtained from reference TRBV5-1 and TRBJ2-1, is as follows: KAGVTQTPRYLIKTRGQQVTLSCSPISGHRSVSWYQQTPGQGLQFLFEYFSETQRNKGNFPGRFSGRQFSNSRSEMNVSTLELGDSALYLCASSQDRDRGRAYHYNEQFFGPGTRLTVL.